This TCR beta chain was recorded in a study of tissue T cells after allogeneic stem cell transplantation. Study-level information: Pathologist review favored tissue samples showing histologically apparent lymphocytes. Findings and limits, study-wide: Anatomically similar tissues had similar TCR repertoires within each patient. Limitations included a small, clinically heterogeneous cohort and limited sampling depth.

Comparators were a few non-transplant cancer patients without known GI disease. For this clone: Its specificity is unknown.

Only in-frame clones appear in the TCRdb table, and some are missing; sequencing was by immunoSEQ multiplex PCR. This sample has more than 6,500 clones, with roughly 60% found just once. Source: duodenum tissue, taken at autopsy. The receptor was derived from a female donor at least 60 years old with lung cancer.

For the CDR3, the DNA is TGTGCCAGCAGCTTGTTGAGGGAAGCTTTCTTT. Its protein product is CASSLLREAFF. This chain links TRBV5-6 with TRBJ1-1, with D hard to call. Trimming took 1 base from V and 8 from J, leaving 6 bases between them. The length of the CDR3 is 11 residues. Germline assignment: CDR1 SGHDT and CDR2 YYEEEE.